The table lists the clone carrying this TCR beta chain with a few counts. Distinct nucleotide sequences in the sample also encode this CDR3. Method: immunoSEQ multiplex PCR; TCRdb's copy keeps in-frame clones and lacks some. The profile shows hundreds of thousands of clones, 75% to 80% of them singletons. J was trimmed by 5 bases and V by 3 bases; bases with no gene match: 5. CDR3 length: 15 amino acids. Per germline, CDR1 SGHRS and CDR2 YFSETQ. This specimen comes from a study of shared clonotypes between healthy human individuals. This chain links TRBV5-1 with TRBJ2-5, with TRBD2 matching over 12 bases. This sequence was found in a woman in her 40s in good health. Some clones in this sample may be carry-over from other donors' samples. Sequenced: PBMCs. DNA of the CDR3: TGCGCCAGCAGCTCGCTAGCGGGAGGGCTGGAGACCCAGTACTTC. Translated, it gives CASSSLAGGLETQYF.